The 21 T cell receptor beta chains below were found in one sample sequenced in a study of T cell repertoires in cytomegalovirus infection. A single record per CDR3 protein comes from TCRdb applying MiXCR to the reads. The sample lists 510,000 or so distinct CDR3 sequences; about 26% were seen once. Sequencing was done on a sample of PBMCs. The receptors were gathered from a human donor in good health (CMV status not recorded). Some clones in this sample may be carry-over from other donors' samples.

This sequence joins TRBV27 and TRBJ2-6; 10 positions match TRBD1. The germline V gene has CDR1 MNHEY and CDR2 SMNVEV (reference sequence). V was clipped by 8 bases and J by 0 bases; unmatched bases: 13. The CDR3 is 19 residues long. The CDR3 sequence is CASSWGRTGGFSGANVLTF. CDR3 coding DNA: TGTGCCAGCTCCTGGGGGAGGACAGGGGGATTCTCTGGGGCCAACGTCCTGACTTTC. Based on the CDR3 plus reference TRBV27 and TRBJ2-6, the full variable domain is EAQVTQNPRYLITVTGKKLTVTCSQNMNHEYMSWYRQDPGLGLRQIYYSMNVEVTDKGDVPEGYKVSRKEKRNFPLILESPSPNQTSLYFCASSWGRTGGFSGANVLTFGAGSRLTVL.

This chain links TRBV2 with TRBJ1-1; D ambiguous. In germline, CDR1 is SNHLY, CDR2 FYNNEI. The V end lost 7 bases, the J end lost 5 bases, and 20 bases lay between the germline ends. The CDR3 sequence is 15 residues long. The CDR3 loop reads CASNVRRDLWTEAFF. The CDR3 DNA follows: TGTGCCAGCAACGTGAGGAGGGATTTATGGACTGAAGCTTTCTTT.

With respect to this clonotype: This may be a read error, as it is one base from a much larger clone. The rearrangement links TRBV9 to TRBJ2-1, with 8 bases fitting TRBD2. V lost 0 bases and J lost 4; bases outside the gene matches: 6. The CDR3 has 16 residues. Looked up from germline, CDR1 is SGDLS and CDR2 is YYNGEE. The CDR3 DNA follows: TGTGCCAGCAGCGTAGTCCCGGGACTAGGGTACAATGAGCAGTTCTTC. Translated, it gives CASSVVPGLGYNEQFF.

The rearrangement uses TRBV15 and TRBJ2-7, with D possibly being TRBD2 (6 bases). Germline V gene sequence: CDR1 LNHNV, CDR2 YYDKDF (reference sequence). The CDR3 runs to 14 residues. Trimming stripped 5 bases from V and 0 bases from J, with 11 bases between. CDR3 loop: CATSDGSFSYEQYF. The CDR3 nucleotides are TGTGCCACCAGCGACGGGAGTTTCTCCTACGAGCAGTACTTC.

The sample holds many counts of this clonotype. The rearrangement uses TRBV7-2 and TRBJ2-3; weak D call: TRBD1 (5 bases). With 2 bases removed from V and 3 bases from J, the gap between germline ends came to 9 bases. Germline-derived CDR1 and CDR2 are SGHTA and FQGNSA. The CDR3 has 14 amino acids. The CDR3, as DNA: TGTGCCAGCAGCTTAACCCCAGGGACAGATACGCAGTATTTT. Its translation is CASSLTPGTDTQYF.

This clonotype occurred a few times. The genes are TRBV10-1 and TRBJ2-7, with 8 bases identical to TRBD2. The CDR3 spans 15 residues. Germline CDR1 WNHNN, CDR2 SYGVQD (reference sequence). With V trimmed by 7 bases and J by 2 bases, 10 bases remained unmatched. CDR3 DNA: TGCGCCAGCACGGGGATAGGTAGCGGGACCTACGAGCAGTACGTC. Translating it yields CASTGIGSGTYEQYV.

This clonotype has only a few counts. This rearrangement joins TRBV7-6 to TRBJ2-2; 7 positions match TRBD2. The CDR3 has 20 residues. Germline CDR1 is SGHVS and CDR2 is FNYEAQ. The V and J ends lost 6 bases and 0 bases, in that order; junction bases with no gene match: 19. This CDR3 reads CASSLAPGGTSVSNTGELFF. The CDR3, as DNA: TGTGCCAGCAGTCTAGCGCCCGGCGGAACTAGCGTATCGAACACCGGGGAGCTGTTTTTT.

V usage is TRBV19 and J usage is TRBJ2-1, with 7 nucleotides matching TRBD2. CDR1 is LNHDA and CDR2 is SQIVND in the germline V gene (reference sequence). The CDR3 extends over 17 amino acids. With V trimmed by 10 bases and J by 0 bases, 15 bases remained unmatched. The CDR3 region has the DNA TGTGCCACCTCATCCGGGGAGGGGCGAAGCTCCTACAATGAGCAGTTCTTC. Encoded protein: CATSSGEGRSSYNEQFF.

This clonotype was seen ten or more times. This chain uses TRBV7-2 with TRBJ2-3; no reliable D call. The germline V gene encodes CDR1 SGHTA and CDR2 FQGNSA. CDR3 length: 12 residues. V lost 5 bases and J 3 bases, leaving 6 bases between the germline ends. This CDR3 is CASSRFTDTQYF. CDR3 nucleotides: TGTGCCAGCAGCCGATTTACAGATACGCAGTATTTT.

This clonotype was observed a few times. The chain is built from TRBV28 and TRBJ2-7; D is unresolved. The CDR3 spans 18 residues. V was cut by 3 bases and J by 0 bases, with 21 bases left in between. Germline CDR1 MDHEN, CDR2 SYDVKM. In DNA, the CDR3 is TGTGCCAGCAGTTTGTATTTCGGGCAATCTAGGAGCTCCTACGAGCAGTACTTC. It yields the protein CASSLYFGQSRSSYEQYF.

This clonotype turned up a few times. The rearrangement joins TRBV20-1 to TRBJ2-1, with no clear D. CDR1 and CDR2 from the germline V gene are DFQATT and SNEGSKA (reference sequence). The CDR3 is 13 amino acids. V shed 3 bases and J shed 4 bases, with 10 bases lying between them. The CDR3 DNA sequence: TGCAGTGCTAGGAAACCATCGTACAATGAGCAGTTCTTC. As protein: CSARKPSYNEQFF.

This clonotype was detected many times. This chain uses TRBV7-9 with TRBJ1-1; TRBD1 matches at 7 bases. CDR3 length equals 17 residues. Looked up from germline, CDR1 is SEHNR and CDR2 is FQNEAQ (reference sequence). Unmatched junction bases numbered 14, after V lost 5 bases and J lost 2 bases. The CDR3 is CASSTYGLRDRNTEAFF. The DNA of the CDR3 is TGTGCCAGCAGCACGTATGGGTTAAGGGACAGAAACACTGAAGCTTTCTTT.

About this clonotype: Likely a read error: the CDR3 ends without its conserved phenylalanine or tryptophan. This chain joins TRBV4-2 and TRBJ1-1; D unclear. Looked up from germline, CDR1 is LGHNA and CDR2 is YNFKEQ. The CDR3 is 14 amino acids. V was trimmed by 0 bases and J by 3 bases, leaving 8 bases between them. CDR3 sequence reads: CASSQDLGYTEAFL. CDR3 sequence (DNA): TGTGCCAGCAGCCAAGATCTAGGCTACACTGAAGCTTTCCTT.

As DNA, the CDR3 is TGTGCCAGCAGCTTAAAGTCTAGGGAGACTTTCTTT. It codes for CASSLKSRETFF. This chain uses TRBV7-2 with TRBJ1-1; D remains ambiguous. From germline, CDR1 is SGHTA and CDR2 FQGNSA. V was clipped by 2 bases and J by 12 bases, with 13 bases between them. The CDR3 runs 12 residues. The full variable domain, with the rest looked up from reference TRBV7-2 and TRBJ1-1, is GAGVSQSPSNKVTEKGKDVELRCDPISGHTALYWYRQSLGQGLEFLIYFQGNSAPDKSGLPSDRFSAERTGGSVSTLTIQRTQQEDSAVYLCASSLKSRETFFGQGTRLTVV.

This clonotype was observed a few times. V and J are TRBV27 and TRBJ1-2, with 9 nucleotides matching TRBD1. The CDR3 covers 13 residues. The ends lost 5 bases at V and 2 bases at J; junction bases unmatched: 0. Germline loops: CDR1 MNHEY, CDR2 SMNVEV (reference sequence). CDR3 in amino acids: CASSGTGNYGYTF. The CDR3 DNA reads as TGTGCCAGCAGTGGGACAGGGAACTATGGCTACACCTTC.

This sequence joins TRBV20-1 and TRBJ2-1, with TRBD2 identical over 7 bases. The V gene end was trimmed by 3 bases and the J gene end by 6 bases; junction bases not matched to a gene: 5. The CDR3 has 13 amino acids. Germline V gene data show CDR1 as DFQATT and CDR2 as SNEGSKA (reference sequence). The CDR3 bases are TGCAGTGCTAGTAGTCTAGCGGTCAATGAGCAGTTCTTC. It yields the protein CSASSLAVNEQFF.

This clonotype has more than one count but fewer than ten. The genes are TRBV29-1 and TRBJ1-4; D is possibly TRBD1 (5 bases). V lost 0 bases and J 1 base, leaving 9 bases between the germline ends. The CDR3 is 15 residues long. CDR1 SQVTM and CDR2 ANQGSEA come from the germline V gene. The CDR3 DNA reads as TGCAGCGTTGAAGAGTTGGGGGGAACTAATGAAAAACTGTTTTTT. This encodes CSVEELGGTNEKLFF.

This clonotype was detected ten times or more. The chain uses TRBV12-3 or TRBV12-4 and TRBJ1-1; D call uncertain. The V end was cut by 5 bases, the J end by 1 base, with 8 bases between. The CDR3 is 13 residues long. The CDR3: CASSLHQNTEAFF. The CDR3 DNA sequence: TGTGCCAGCAGTCTCCACCAGAACACTGAAGCTTTCTTT.

The rearrangement uses TRBV2 and TRBJ2-3; D is ambiguous. Between the trimmed V and J ends, which lost 3 bases and 0 bases, there was a span of 7 bases. This CDR3 has 14 residues. Germline CDR1 is SNHLY and CDR2 is FYNNEI. CDR3 residues: CASSDKTSTDTQYF. The CDR3 nucleotides read TGTGCCAGCAGTGATAAGACGAGCACAGATACGCAGTATTTT.

A few counts support this clonotype. V is TRBV6-4 and J is TRBJ2-1; tentatively, D is TRBD1 or TRBD2 (6 bases each). The CDR3 is 16 amino acids. With 0 bases removed from V and 7 bases from J, the gap between germline ends came to 16 bases. Germline CDR1 and CDR2: MRHNA and SNTAGT. CDR3 protein: CASSDSTRSGANEQFF. CDR3 nucleotide sequence: TGTGCCAGCAGTGACTCAACTAGATCGGGGGCGAATGAGCAGTTCTTC.

Points on this clonotype: One junction end disagrees with the germline gene, perhaps due to a read error. The CDR3 DNA is TGTGCCAGCAGCCCAGGACATTCCTCTGGGGCCAACGTTCTGACTTTC. It is translated as CASSPGHSSGANVLTF. V usage is TRBV7-9 and J usage is TRBJ2-6; a weak D match, TRBD1 (5 bases). Germline V lookup: CDR1 SEHNR, CDR2 FQNEAQ (reference sequence). The CDR3 covers 16 residues.